This passage covers 10 T cell receptor beta chains from one sample sequenced in a study of CD8 T cells in ankylosing spondylitis. A single record per CDR3 protein comes from TCRdb applying MiXCR to the 5' RACE reads. The sample holds about 250,000 distinct CDR3 sequences, 18% seen once. Sample: blood, either unsorted or a sorted T cell fraction (not recorded which). Receptor source: a male donor with ankylosing spondylitis or in good health (not recorded which).

This clonotype was counted ten times or more. The rearrangement uses TRBV29-1 and TRBJ2-1; D unclear. Germline V gives CDR1 SQVTM, CDR2 ANQGSEA. With 3 bases removed from V and 0 bases from J, the gap between germline ends came to 3 bases. The CDR3 loop spans 12 amino acids. CDR3 amino acids: CSVESSYNEQFF. Written as DNA, the CDR3 is TGCAGCGTTGAGAGCTCCTACAATGAGCAGTTCTTC.

This clonotype has ten or more counts. The rearrangement uses TRBV5-1 and TRBJ2-1; D uncertain. CDR3 length: 14 residues. The germline gives CDR1 SGHRS, CDR2 YFSETQ. Trimming shortened V by 1 base and J by 4 bases, and 9 bases separated the two germline ends. CDR3 region: CASSLMSQYNEQFF. Written as DNA, the CDR3 is TGCGCCAGCAGCTTGATGAGTCAATACAATGAGCAGTTCTTC.

This clonotype was recorded a few times. Germline is not matched at one junction end, which may reflect a read error. The rearrangement joins TRBV29-1 to TRBJ1-1; perhaps TRBD1 as D (5 bases). The CDR3 has 11 amino acids. Germline CDR1 reads SQVTM; CDR2 reads ANQGSEA. CDR3 in amino acids: CSVHEQGLPIF. As DNA, the CDR3 is TGCAGCGTTCACGAGCAGGGACTGCCTATCTTT.

Only a few counts were recorded for this clonotype. The J gene is TRBJ2-1, the V gene TRBV7-8, with 9 bases aligning to TRBD2. V trimming: 1 base; J trimming: 2 bases; junction bases outside the gene matches: 3. From germline, CDR1 is SGHVS and CDR2 FQNEAQ. The CDR3 is made up of 16 amino acids. Here the CDR3 reads CASSLDSGSAYNEQFF. The CDR3 region has the DNA TGTGCCAGCAGCTTAGATAGCGGGAGCGCCTACAATGAGCAGTTCTTC.

The V call is TRBV4-2, the J call TRBJ2-1; tentative D call: TRBD2 (6 bases). CDR3 length equals 16 residues. Trimming left V 1 base short and J 5 bases short, with 15 bases between. Germline V gene sequence: CDR1 LGHNA, CDR2 YNFKEQ. CDR3 nucleotides: TGTGCCAGCAGCCAAGTCGAGCGGGTCGGAAACAATGAGCAGTTCTTC. It specifies CASSQVERVGNNEQFF.

This clonotype was observed a few times. The chain joins TRBV20-1 to TRBJ2-3; 7 bases align to TRBD2. The CDR3 runs to 17 residues. The germline V gene has CDR1 DFQATT and CDR2 SNEGSKA (reference sequence). V was clipped by 3 bases and J by 0 bases; unmatched bases: 12. In DNA form, the CDR3 reads TGCAGTGCTAGCGGCCTAGCGGAAATTGCTAGCACAGATACGCAGTATTTT. Its protein is CSASGLAEIASTDTQYF.

J is TRBJ1-2 and V is TRBV28, with D possibly matching TRBD1 (5 bases). This CDR3 comprises 12 residues. Deletions cut 2 bases from V and 8 bases from J, with 9 bases between. Germline V lookup: CDR1 MDHEN, CDR2 SYDVKM. CDR3 sequence reads: CASSLGGFGYTF. The CDR3 DNA sequence: TGTGCCAGCAGTTTAGGGGGGTTCGGCTACACCTTC.

The rearrangement uses TRBV6-2 or TRBV6-3 and TRBJ2-1, with TRBD2 as a possible D gene (6 bases). Germline V gives CDR1 MNHEY, CDR2 SVGEGT. Trimming removed 10 bases from V and 5 bases from J, with 15 bases in between. The CDR3 spans 13 residues. The CDR3 here is CANSGGPHNEQFF. CDR3 coding DNA: TGTGCCAATTCCGGAGGGCCCCACAATGAGCAGTTCTTC.

This clonotype was detected a few times. The CDR3 nucleotides read TGTGCCAGCAGTACCGGGACTAGGGGAAACACCGGGGAGCTGTTTTTT. Residues: CASSTGTRGNTGELFF. The V call is TRBV6-1, the J call TRBJ2-2; 8 bases match TRBD2. Germline values: CDR1 MNHNS, CDR2 SASEGT. The CDR3 has 16 residues. The V and J ends lost 5 bases and 2 bases, in that order; junction bases with no gene match: 7.

This clonotype has a handful of counts. The rearrangement joins TRBV20-1 to TRBJ1-3; D perhaps matches TRBD1 (6 bases). CDR1 is DFQATT and CDR2 is SNEGSKA in the germline V gene (reference sequence). Trimming took off 1 base at V and 3 bases at J, with 7 bases between the two ends. The CDR3 contains 13 residues. CDR3 amino acids: CSARGTVGNTIYF. The CDR3 DNA reads as TGCAGTGCTAGAGGGACAGTTGGAAACACCATATATTTT.